A selection of T cell receptor beta chains follows, all from one sample in a study of cytomegalovirus exposure and HLA in healthy donors. TCRdb keeps only in-frame clones here, not all; method: immunoSEQ multiplex PCR. Among about 150,000 clones listed, 70% to 80% were seen once. The specimen sequenced was PBMCs. The receptors were sampled from a man aged 25-40 years in good health and CMV-seropositive. The CDR3 runs from the conserved cysteine through the conserved F or W. A D gene is named only where the DNA matches it firmly. For some rows the clone size is stated as once, few or many, or as a class when expanded; others skip it.

j_gene | v_gene | abundance | d_gene | CDR3aa | CDR3nt
TRBJ2-7 | TRBV6-5 | NA | NA | CASSYSGSSYEQYF | TGTGCCAGCAGTTACTCTGGGAGCTCCTACGAGCAGTACTTC
TRBJ2-2 | TRBV16 | NA | NA | CASSQPGSTGELFF | TGTGCCAGCAGCCAACCAGGGTCCACCGGGGAGCTGTTTTTT
TRBJ2-7 | TRBV27 | NA | NA | CASSSGGILYEQYF | TGTGCCAGCAGTTCAGGCGGGATCCTATACGAGCAGTACTTC
TRBJ1-3 | TRBV12-5 | NA | TRBD1 | CASGFGTASGNTIYF | TGTGCTAGTGGTTTCGGGACAGCCTCTGGAAACACCATATATTTT
TRBJ1-6 | TRBV5-1 | NA | TRBD1 | CATTTGVGGSPLHF | TGCGCCACCACGACAGGGGTAGGAGGTTCACCCCTCCACTTT
TRBJ1-5 | TRBV10-2 | NA | NA | CASSVAGDQPQHF | TGCGCCAGCAGTGTAGCTGGAGATCAGCCCCAGCATTTT
TRBJ1-5 | TRBV15 | NA | NA | CATSRGQSGQPQHF | TGTGCCACCAGCAGAGGACAGTCGGGTCAGCCCCAGCATTTT
TRBJ1-1 | TRBV10-3 | NA | NA | CAIKGRQLNTEAFF | TGTGCCATCAAGGGTCGACAGTTGAACACTGAAGCTTTCTTT
TRBJ2-7 | TRBV14 | NA | NA | CASSLTSTGEQYF | TGTGCCAGCAGCCTCACTTCTACAGGGGAGCAGTACTTC
TRBJ1-6 | TRBV9 | NA | TRBD1 | CASSGTGQNSPLHF | TGTGCCAGCAGCGGGACGGGACAGAATTCACCCCTCCACTTT
TRBJ2-7 | TRBV19 | once | NA | CASSTLVSSPYEQYF | TGTGCCAGTAGCACACTAGTTTCCTCGCCCTACGAGCAGTACTTC
TRBJ2-1 | TRBV6-4 | NA | NA | CASSANRLNEQFF | TGTGCCAGCAGTGCCAACAGGCTTAATGAGCAGTTCTTC
TRBJ2-7 | TRBV7-8 | NA | TRBD2 | CASSFTSGSYEQYF | TGTGCCAGCAGCTTTACTAGCGGTTCCTACGAGCAGTACTTC
TRBJ1-3 | TRBV7-9 | NA | NA | CASSPTLPSGNTIYF | TGTGCCAGCAGCCCTACTTTACCCTCTGGAAACACCATATATTTT
TRBJ2-5 | TRBV28 | NA | TRBD2 | CASSLIGSGRAEKETQYF | TGTGCCAGCAGTTTAATAGGTAGCGGGAGGGCCGAGAAAGAGACCCAGTACTTC
TRBJ2-1 | TRBV27 | NA | NA | CASSSWARTNGNEQFF | TGTGCCAGCAGTTCATGGGCCAGAACGAATGGTAATGAGCAGTTCTTC
TRBJ1-6 | TRBV10-3 | NA | NA | CAISVTETNSPLHF | TGTGCCATCAGTGTGACAGAGACGAATTCACCCCTCCACTTT
TRBJ2-7 | TRBV6-5 | NA | NA | CASSYSTGLAIEQYF | TGTGCCAGCAGTTACTCGACAGGTCTGGCCATCGAGCAGTACTTC
TRBJ2-3 | TRBV27 | few | TRBD2 | CASSLLCGGATDTQYF | TGTGCCAGCAGTTTACTATGCGGGGGGGCCACAGATACGCAGTATTTT
TRBJ2-3 | TRBV9 | NA | TRBD1 | CASSVGTGVTDTQYF | TGTGCCAGCAGCGTCGGGACAGGGGTCACAGATACGCAGTATTTT
TRBJ1-2 | TRBV27 | NA | NA | CASSYDRNYGYTF | TGTGCCAGCAGTTATGACAGGAACTATGGCTACACCTTC
TRBJ2-7 | TRBV10-3 | NA | NA | CAIRNPGETYEQYF | TGTGCCATCAGGAATCCAGGGGAGACCTACGAGCAGTACTTC
TRBJ2-2 | TRBV30 | few | TRBD2 | CAWTRGPGLAGVSGELFF | TGTGCCTGGACTAGGGGACCAGGACTAGCGGGAGTTAGCGGGGAGCTGTTTTTT
TRBJ2-2 | TRBV7-2 | NA | TRBD2 | CASSLVGGASDGELFF | TGTGCCAGCAGCTTAGTCGGGGGGGCCTCGGACGGGGAGCTGTTTTTT
TRBJ2-5 | TRBV11-2 | few | TRBD1 | CASSTGQGEETQYF | TGTGCCAGCAGCACAGGTCAGGGGGAAGAGACCCAGTACTTC
TRBJ2-7 | TRBV5-6 | NA | NA | CASSLREYEQYF | TGTGCCAGCAGCTTGAGGGAGTACGAGCAGTACTTC
TRBJ2-2 | TRBV4-1 | NA | NA | CASSLSNTGELFF | TGCGCCAGCAGCCTCTCGAACACCGGGGAGCTGTTTTTT
TRBJ2-1 | TRBV27 | NA | TRBD1 | CASSFGQGMEQFF | TGTGCCAGCAGTTTCGGACAGGGAATGGAGCAGTTCTTC
TRBJ1-1 | TRBV7-9 | few | NA | CASSLASGGRAEAFF | TGTGCCAGCAGCTTAGCCTCCGGGGGGCGGGCTGAAGCTTTCTTT
TRBJ2-7 | TRBV5-1 | NA | TRBD1 | CASSLGTGIHEQYF | TGCGCCAGCAGCCTCGGGACAGGGATCCACGAGCAGTACTTC
TRBJ1-1 | TRBV27 | NA | NA | CASSATLNTEAFF | TGTGCCAGCAGTGCGACTCTGAACACTGAAGCTTTCTTT
TRBJ2-1 | TRBV27 | once | TRBD2 | CASSHTSGPYNEQFF | TGTGCCAGCAGTCATACTAGCGGACCCTACAATGAGCAGTTCTTC
TRBJ1-4 | TRBV30 | once | TRBD1 | CAWRTTGAGTTNEKLFF | TGTGCCTGGCGGACTACAGGGGCGGGAACAACTAATGAAAAACTGTTTTTT
TRBJ1-1 | TRBV5-1 | NA | NA | CASSLATGHPNTEAFF | TGCGCCAGCAGCTTGGCTACCGGACACCCGAACACTGAAGCTTTCTTT
TRBJ2-3 | TRBV6-5 | NA | NA | CASSPGRGGTDTQYF | TGTGCCAGCAGCCCGGGGAGGGGGGGCACAGATACGCAGTATTTT
TRBJ2-7 | TRBV11-1 | NA | TRBD1 | CASSVLLGTGPYEQYF | TGTGCCAGCAGCGTCCTCCTCGGGACAGGGCCCTACGAGCAGTACTTC
TRBJ2-1 | TRBV29-1 | NA | TRBD1 | CSVEGGDRGYNEQFF | TGCAGCGTTGAAGGGGGGGACAGGGGGTACAATGAGCAGTTCTTC
TRBJ2-7 | TRBV20-1 | few | NA | CSALRDYEQYF | TGCAGTGCTCTCAGGGACTACGAGCAGTACTTC
TRBJ1-5 | TRBV6-5 | NA | TRBD1 | CASRSGQGYNQPQHF | TGTGCCAGCAGGTCGGGACAGGGGTACAATCAGCCCCAGCATTTT
TRBJ1-4 | TRBV27 | NA | NA | CASSLSRGQSWEKLFF | TGTGCCAGCAGTTTAAGTAGGGGACAATCGTGGGAAAAACTGTTTTTT
TRBJ2-2 | TRBV19 | NA | TRBD2 | CRSGGVDSGELFF | TGTCGTAGCGGGGGCGTCGATAGCGGGGAGCTGTTTTTT
TRBJ1-4 | TRBV6-1 | once | NA | CASRGTGREKLFF | TGTGCCAGCCGGGGAACAGGGCGGGAAAAACTGTTTTTT
TRBJ1-5 | TRBV28 | few | NA | CASTFLAGLSNQPQHF | TGTGCCAGCACTTTTCTCGCGGGATTGAGCAATCAGCCCCAGCATTTT